The 3 T cell receptor beta chains below all came from one sample that was sequenced in a study of shared T cell receptors in the human thymus. The assay was immunoSEQ multiplex PCR, and TCRdb's table has in-frame clones only and misses some. The data show about 380,000 clones, approximately 95% seen once. The sequenced sample consisted of thymocytes. These TCRs come from a human donor.

A few counts support this clone. V usage is TRBV18 and J usage is TRBJ1-1, with D perhaps TRBD1 (5 bases). CDR1 and CDR2 (germline): KGHSH, LQKENI. This CDR3 has 15 amino acids. The V and J ends lost 4 bases and 1 base respectively, with 13 bases between them. In DNA, the CDR3 is TGTGCCAGCTCACTAGGCAGGGCTAAGAACACTGAAGCTTTCTTT. It specifies CASSLGRAKNTEAFF.

The V gene is TRBV7-2, the J gene TRBJ2-3, with TRBD1 as a possible D gene (6 bases). Trimming took 3 bases from V and 7 from J, leaving 20 bases between them. Germline V lookup: CDR1 SGHTA, CDR2 FQGNSA. The CDR3 has 16 amino acids. The CDR3 DNA reads as TGTGCCAGCAGCTTCCCAGTAGGGGGTCGCGGGTATACGCAGTATTTT. The encoded protein is CASSFPVGGRGYTQYF.

The chain recombines TRBV2 with TRBJ2-1, with 14 bases matching TRBD2. V was clipped by 6 bases and J by 8 bases; unmatched bases: 3. Germline V gene lookup returns CDR1 SNHLY and CDR2 FYNNEI. This CDR3 spans 14 amino acids. This CDR3 reads CASRGTSGSYEQFF. DNA for the CDR3: TGTGCCAGCAGGGGGACTAGCGGGAGCTATGAGCAGTTCTTC.